The entry below describes one T cell receptor (beta chain). This clone's antigen is unknown. Nothing much larger sits one base from this clone, and base qualities are not available. Libraries were constructed by the immunoSEQ multiplex PCR assay. For TCR sequencing, RNA was extracted from every sample and reverse transcribed into cDNA to serve as template. First-strand cDNA was synthesized with SuperScript III using a 2:1 mix of oligo-dT and random hexamers. A synthetic immune receptor repertoire was used to measure amplification bias, and any remaining bias was corrected computationally. The original pipeline was this. After raw reads were preprocessed to remove errors, the CDR3 was defined following IMGT conventions as running from the conserved cysteine to phenylalanine. Clonality was calculated as 1 minus Shannon entropy normalized by log2 of the number of productive unique TCRs. Scalp TCRbeta sequences were cross-referenced with sorted blood CD4 and CD8 repertoires so that the CD4 or CD8 identity of scalp clones could be inferred. TCRdb stores this immuneACCESS table with in-frame sequences only. Part of the clones is absent; in the studies checked, under half of the shortfall reflects unresolved V genes, and no reason is known for the rest. V and J calls and clone size are those listed in that table; D and trimming were worked out from the DNA. The sample profile shows 150,000 to 200,000 clones; roughly 70% of them were found once. About 10% of the sample comes from the top ten.

Explained via the paper, the time point label denotes: baseline before oral tofacitinib. Peripheral blood and lesional scalp punch biopsies were obtained from patients with alopecia areata. After PBMCs were isolated by density centrifugation and stained for CD3, CD4 and CD8, a FACSAria was used to sort CD4+ and CD8+ T cells. The data originate from a study of CD8+ T cells in alopecia areata (dated by TCRdb to the late 2010s). Background on the whole study: The treated patients, all with moderate-to-severe alopecia areata, were enrolled in an open-label pilot trial of oral tofacitinib given at 5 to 10 mg twice daily. Biopsies were taken from tofacitinib-treated patients at baseline and at 4 and 24 weeks of treatment, and a later scalp biopsy was taken in several of the tofacitinib-treated patients. High-throughput TCRbeta sequencing was used to examine T cell clonal expansion in alopecia areata in both the C3H/HeJ mouse model and human patients. Tofacitinib was given for 6 to 18 months, followed by 6 months of follow-up off drug to assess delayed response and recurrence. RNA was obtained with the PAXgene miRNA kit for fixed scalp, the miRNeasy kit for PBMCs, and the RNeasy kit for mouse skin. Scalp clonality was compared across normal scalp (n=4), patchy alopecia areata scalp (n=8), and alopecia totalis/universalis scalp (n=8). In humans, TCRbeta sequencing was performed on scalp tissue and on sorted CD4+ and CD8+ peripheral blood T cells from healthy controls and from patients with patchy or totalis/universalis alopecia areata. immunoSEQ multiplex PCR using 35 Vbeta forward primers and 13 Jbeta reverse primers was used to amplify TCRbeta CDR3 regions.

Study-wide findings and limitations: TCR sequences shared between patients were less clear than in mice, possibly partly because of HLA diversity in the patient population. Lesional scalp, especially in alopecia totalis/universalis, showed higher clonality and more expanded CD8+ clones than normal scalp, suggesting antigenic drive. Unlike mouse skin, which is dominated by gammadelta T cells, normal human skin has resident alphabeta T cells that are also sequenced, and this complicates analysis of the scalp TCR repertoire.

Trimming takes 6 bases off V and 8 bases off J; junction bases not matched to a gene: 3. Measured from the cysteine to the phenylalanine, the CDR3 is 11 residues long. Here the CDR3 DNA is all that survives: 33 bases in frame from base 1. Taken from the germline V gene (reference sequence), the CDR1 and CDR2 loops are GTSNPN and SVGIG. The chain is assembled from TRBV30 and TRBJ1-2, and 10 junctional nucleotides match TRBD1. This clonotype originated in a human donor with alopecia areata. The material sequenced was CD8+ T cells sorted from blood, taken at week 0. In nucleotides, the sequence is TGTGCCTGCGTGACAGGGGGCGGCTACACCTTC. It specifies CACVTGGGYTF. Outside the CDR3, residues come from the reference TRBV30 and TRBJ1-2 proteins, so the full variable domain is: SQTIHQWPATLVQPVGSPLSLECTVEGTSNPNLYWYRQAAGRGLQLLFYSVGIGQISSEVPQNLSASRPQDRQFILSSKKLLLSDSGFYLCACVTGGGYTFGSGTRLTVV.